The T cell receptor beta chain described here comes from a study of cytomegalovirus exposure and HLA in healthy donors (dated by TCRdb to about 2017). Broadly, across the study: According to an earlier analysis of 450 to 650 of the donors, roughly 180 million T cells yielded roughly 100 million unique TCR beta sequences and approximately 300 Gb of sequence data. A separate validation cohort of approximately 120 different subjects was used in addition to the 666-subject first cohort. Donor age, sex, ethnicity and CMV serostatus were compiled together with the repertoire data. The study combined high-throughput TCR immunosequencing, statistical association of individual TCRs with disease status, and machine learning to predict cytomegalovirus infection status. The study was designed to test whether signatures of past pathogen exposure could be identified by cataloging public T cell receptors. In the later analysis, no new phenotypic data were used to find candidate immune exposures; instead, reliance was placed on TCR beta sequences and their occurrence across donors. On average, around 230,000 unique TCR beta nucleotide sequences were sequenced per donor among 398 genotyped donors of the cohort, with 15% to 20% of those sequences being non-productive. In an earlier analysis of more than 550 of the donors, high-throughput TCR beta sequencing was used to judge whether each TCR beta V gene segment behaved as functional or pseudogenic. Of the 350 to 450 genotyped donors, 80% to 90% were placed in the genetic ancestry cluster associated with self-reported Caucasian donors. The study profiled the T cell repertoires of around 700 subjects by immunosequencing and related them to cytomegalovirus serostatus. The number of typed donors differed by locus: about 629-630 for A, B, C, DRB1 and DQB1; 522 for DQA1; 606 for DPA1; and 450 to 480 for DPB1. An early release covering some 640 HLA-typed donors comprised roughly 300 gigabases of sequencing data and about 90 million unique TCR sequences. Every discovery cohort repertoire had been produced on one sequencing platform. Genome-wide SNP genotypes for about 65% of the 666 donors were used in a later genetic analysis, which treated that subset as a discovery cohort. In a later analysis, previously published TCR beta repertoires from 666 donors were re-analyzed and high-resolution HLA genotyping was added so that TCR occurrence patterns could be studied. Five DR-DQ haplotypes were handled as single units for association and clustering because linkage in the cohort was strong. HLA typing included class I and class II loci at four-digit resolution.

The cohort was made up of roughly 670 healthy bone marrow donors. At the time of sampling, every cohort member was nominally healthy, though immune exposures that went unrecorded were likely present. The donor was CMV seronegative and was included in the group of a few hundred seronegative cohort members. Each donor provided a peripheral blood sample, and peripheral blood mononuclear cells were used for TCR beta sequencing. Genomic DNA was extracted from the blood cell samples with the Qiagen DNeasy Blood Extraction Kit. Summary of the overall study and its limitations: Correlated functional status among segregating V segments might reflect linkage disequilibrium, but an unknown experimental factor could not be ruled out. The presence/absence analyses assumed that sequencing depth was roughly uniform across donors, and that assumption may not be true. The 87-base-pair reads could not distinguish some IMGT-functional V segments, including TRBV6-2 and TRBV6-3, so those segments were excluded. An earlier analysis of approximately 600 of the donors showed that most TCR beta V segments appeared in productive rearrangements either about 90% or about 30% of the time, which broadly matched IMGT annotations. A further reported finding was that TCR beta sequences accurately predicted the HLA-A and HLA-B alleles for most subjects in the first cohort. Most CMV-associated TCR beta chains appeared to be HLA-restricted in a later analysis, and the HLA associations seemed to be driven largely by CMV exposure. A later genetic analysis reported fewer N-insertions in productive TCRs among donors in an Asian-associated ancestry cluster than the roughly 620-donor mean. The study listed approximately 150 TCR beta chains as associated with cytomegalovirus. According to a later analysis, parvovirus B19, influenza, CMV and Epstein-Barr virus appeared linked to several top co-occurrence clusters. Because counts were too low, roughly 16 rarely observed V segments, including chromosome 9 orphons, were left out of the earlier analysis of some 600 of the donors. A later analysis found that TCR association rates varied across HLA loci, with DRB1 alleles showing the most associated TCRs and HLA-C alleles the fewest. According to the authors, the approach could potentially be generalized to other disease states and immunological phenotypes. Strong co-occurrence of HLA alleles, especially DR and DQ, made assigning TCR associations to individual alleles difficult. A later analysis associated about 17,000 TCR beta sequences with specific HLA alleles at a false discovery rate of 0.05. Because HLA typing was missing for some donors at each locus, association tests included only the typed subset. An association between a missense DCLRE1C variant and V-gene and J-gene trimming of TCR beta chains was found in a later genetic analysis and replicated in an independent cohort. Immune exposure information for the cohort was limited to CMV serostatus. While some public TCRs were present in many individuals, most TCR sequences turned up only very rarely across donors. A cluster of highly shared sequence variants was judged likely to be a technical artifact of the sequencing pipeline. In vitro tests confirmed that three of the cytomegalovirus-associated TCR beta chains recognize cytomegalovirus antigens. In both the original and validation cohorts, the classifier was reported to diagnose cytomegalovirus status with high specificity and sensitivity. A later analysis found that HLA-associated TCR beta chains were more clonally expanded and had lower generation probabilities than equally common non-associated chains. The cohort was sequenced for TCR beta chains only, and without alpha or paired-chain data the features that could be detected were limited.

Library construction relied on the immunoSEQ multiplex PCR assay. For the multiplex PCR, a mixture combining 60 forward primers for TCR Vbeta segments and 13 reverse primers for TCR Jbeta segments was used. The CDR3 region of rearranged TCR beta genes was amplified from genomic DNA with a multiplex PCR assay. On the Illumina HiSeq System, the amplified TCR beta libraries were sequenced as 87-base-pair reads. Under the source paper's analysis protocol: Across the 500 to 750 repertoires, a later analysis counted some 81 million unique TCR beta chains, approximately 12 million of which were shared by at least two donors. Raw reads were error-corrected and collapsed into unique sequences with a nearest-neighbor algorithm that merged closely related sequences to remove PCR and sequencing errors. CDR3 sequences were aligned to IMGT reference sequences to assign V, D and J gene segments. For a sequence to be retained, a match of at least six nucleotides to both a V gene segment and a J gene segment was required. A rearrangement was called productive if the CDR3 had no stop codons and remained in frame with V and J, and every other rearrangement was called non-productive. Following IMGT convention, CDR3 was defined as the stretch from the second conserved V-encoded cysteine to the conserved J-encoded phenylalanine. Sequences without an unambiguous match to a single V gene segment were excluded from the earlier analysis of about 640 of the donors. In an earlier analysis of 587 of the donors, V segments were called functional above 56.7% productive rearrangements and were called segregating when the between-donor standard deviation exceeded 5%. A statistical classification framework was built for diagnosing cytomegalovirus status from the catalog of TCR beta chain sequences. A later analysis assigned V and J genes by comparing TCR nucleotide sequences with IMGT/GENE-DB human TR gene sequences. A later analysis assigned CDR3 sequences and most-parsimonious VDJ recombination scenarios with the TCRdist pipeline. In a later analysis, every TCR beta chain was defined by the combination of its CDR3 amino acid sequence and its V-gene family, and reads without a unique V-gene family were dropped. A later analysis removed 592 highly shared, low-generation-probability nucleotide sequences to deal with suspected cross-contamination and a sequencing artifact. In a later analysis, a clonal expansion index was calculated for each public chain from normalized within-repertoire ranks of inferred template counts. In a later analysis, generation probabilities were computed using a VDJ recombination model fitted to out-of-frame rearrangements, and the results were checked against IGoR. In a later analysis, TCR-TCR, TCR-HLA and TCR-CMV co-occurrence was scored with hypergeometric tests, and a repertoire-size bias correction was applied to TCR pairs. In a later analysis, false discovery rates were estimated by permuting HLA or CMV assignments 20 times. In a later analysis, co-occurring TCRs were grouped using DBSCAN, with TCRdist sequence similarity added in when clustering inside HLA-allele-positive subsets. Repertoires with fewer than 30,000 or more than 120,000 public chains were left out of co-occurrence clustering, as were about five repertoires with anomalous nucleotide sharing. TCRdb took over this immuneACCESS table, retaining in-frame rearrangements with V and J assigned. Such tables are incomplete; in checked studies, under half of the missing clones stem from an unresolved V gene, and the remainder is unexplained. V and J calls and clone size come straight from that table; D and trimming were deduced from the DNA. Across this sample there are approximately 180,000 clones, with approximately 80% seen only once. The top ten clonotypes cover approximately 1.8% of the sample.

Remarks on this clone: Its antigen is currently not known. Qualities for individual bases were not recorded, and no much larger clone is one base off.

The germline V gene (reference sequence) sets CDR1 to SEHNR and CDR2 to FQNEAQ. The cysteine opens and the phenylalanine closes a CDR3 of 17 amino acids. The entry retains the CDR3 DNA only, 51 bases that are in frame from base 1. V loses 2 bases of germline sequence and J loses 2 bases, and the interval between the two ends is 16 bases. The chain couples TRBV7-9 to TRBJ2-4, with TRBD2 as a weak D call on 6 bases. The clonotype was recovered from a woman aged 30 to 39 in good health and CMV-seronegative. Source material: PBMCs. The CDR3 protein sequence reads: CASSLKVTGGTKNIQYF. The DNA reads TGTGCCAGCAGCTTAAAAGTTACAGGCGGGACCAAAAACATTCAGTACTTC.